This TCR beta chain was identified in a study of T cells in Graves' hyperthyroidism and ophthalmopathy. The length of the CDR3 is 13 residues. CDR1 and CDR2 (germline): SEHNR, FQNEAQ (reference sequence). Trimming stripped 3 bases from V and 5 bases from J, with 8 bases between. The TCR beta CDR3 regions underwent amplification using RNA transcripts as the source. First-round RT-PCR with HTBI primers amplified the TCR CDR3 region. TCRdb re-called the multiplex PCR reads with MiXCR, one entry per CDR3 protein. The sample consists of about 600,000 distinct CDR3 sequences, approximately 15% of them appearing once.

This clonotype originated in a middle-aged woman with Graves' ophthalmopathy. The sequencing sample was made of blood. The rearrangement links TRBV7-9 to TRBJ1-3; D call uncertain. CDR3 protein: CASSLSGRNTIYF. The CDR3 nucleotides read TGTGCCAGCAGCTTGAGCGGGAGAAACACCATATATTTT. Combining the CDR3 with reference TRBV7-9 and TRBJ1-3 gives the whole variable domain DTGVSQNPRHKITKRGQNVTFRCDPISEHNRLYWYRQTLGQGPEFLTYFQNEAQLEKSRLLSDRFSAERPKGSFSTLEIQRTEQGDSAMYLCASSLSGRNTIYFGEGSWLTVV.